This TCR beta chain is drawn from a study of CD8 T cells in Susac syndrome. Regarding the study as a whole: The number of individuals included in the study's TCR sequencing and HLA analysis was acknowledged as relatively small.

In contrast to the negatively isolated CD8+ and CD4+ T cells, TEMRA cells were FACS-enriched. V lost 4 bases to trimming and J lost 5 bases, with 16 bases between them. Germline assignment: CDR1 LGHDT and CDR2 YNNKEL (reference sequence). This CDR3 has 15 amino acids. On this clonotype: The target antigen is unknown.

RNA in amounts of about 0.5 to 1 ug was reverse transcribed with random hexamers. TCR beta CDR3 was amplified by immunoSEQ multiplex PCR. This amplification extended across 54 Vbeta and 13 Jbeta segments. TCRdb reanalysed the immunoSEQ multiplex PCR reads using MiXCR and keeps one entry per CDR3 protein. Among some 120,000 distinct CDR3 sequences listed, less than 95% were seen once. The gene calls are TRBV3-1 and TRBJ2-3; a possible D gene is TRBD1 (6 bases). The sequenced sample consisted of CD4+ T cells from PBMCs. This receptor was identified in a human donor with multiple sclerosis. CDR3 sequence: CASSRNPGARDTQYF. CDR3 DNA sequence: TGTGCCAGCAGCCGAAATCCAGGGGCCCGAGATACGCAGTATTTT.